This T cell receptor beta chain came from a study of T cell responses to AZD1222 COVID-19 vaccine. CDR1 and CDR2 (germline): LNHDA, SQIVND (reference sequence). With V trimmed by 4 bases and J by 4 bases, 7 bases remained unmatched. CDR3 size: 15 residues. Assay: immunoSEQ multiplex PCR; the TCRdb copy retains only in-frame clones and omits some. There are roughly 150,000 clones in the sample; about 91% occur only once, and under 2.5% lies in the top ten. The rearrangement links TRBV19 to TRBJ2-5; 9 positions agree with TRBD2. The sequenced sample was peripheral blood, obtained on day 0 of AZD1222 vaccination. This sequence originates from an adult in good health. The CDR3 reads CASSSGRAHRETQYF. Here the CDR3 DNA reads TGTGCCAGTAGTAGCGGGAGGGCCCATAGAGAGACCCAGTACTTC.